This is a list of T cell receptor beta chains from one sample in a study of T cell changes during pregnancy in multiple sclerosis. Measured with immunoSEQ multiplex PCR; TCRdb has only the in-frame clones, and not every one. Of about 40,000 clones in the sample, approximately 90% are singletons; the top ten hold 0.65% to 0.9%. The sequencing here drew on CD4+ T cells from peripheral blood mononuclear cells, taken before pregnancy. These receptors all stem from a female donor with multiple sclerosis, enrolled in a pregnancy study. CDR3s include the opening cysteine and the closing phenylalanine or tryptophan. Fields, in order: V gene, J gene, D gene, CDR3 length, clone size, CDR3 protein, CDR3 DNA. The D gene is left open where the match is weak. Not every row has a clone size; where given, it reads once, few, many or a size class.

TRBV14	TRBJ1-1	TRBD1	15	-	CASSPTQGVWTEAFF	TGTGCCAGCAGCCCAACACAGGGGGTGTGGACTGAAGCTTTCTTT
TRBV6-6	TRBJ1-6	-	16	once	CASSTPLTATNSPLHF	TGTGCCAGCAGTACGCCTCTGACAGCGACCAATTCACCCCTCCACTTT
TRBV6-6	TRBJ1-5	-	14	-	CASSLISSNQPQHF	TGTGCCAGCAGTTTAATCAGTAGCAATCAGCCCCAGCATTTT
TRBV9	TRBJ1-2	-	15	-	CASSVGPGKNYGYTF	TGTGCCAGCAGCGTAGGGCCAGGGAAGAACTATGGCTACACCTTC
TRBV6-6	TRBJ1-5	-	15	-	CASSPPSGPGEPQHF	TGTGCCAGCAGCCCCCCCTCCGGGCCGGGGGAGCCCCAGCATTTT
TRBV7-9	TRBJ1-2	TRBD1	17	-	CASSRGGRRGSEYGYTF	TGTGCCAGCAGCCGAGGGGGCAGGCGAGGAAGCGAGTACGGCTACACCTTC
TRBV7-2	TRBJ1-4	-	13	-	CASGGAYNEKLFF	TGTGCCAGCGGGGGGGCTTATAATGAAAAACTGTTTTTT
TRBV4-3	TRBJ2-5	TRBD2	16	once	CASSMGGKGAQETQYF	TGCGCCAGCAGTATGGGGGGGAAAGGGGCCCAAGAGACCCAGTACTTC
TRBV9	TRBJ2-1	-	15	-	CASSPRAQGVNEQFF	TGTGCCAGCAGCCCCCGTGCGCAGGGCGTCAATGAGCAGTTCTTC
TRBV14	TRBJ2-1	-	15	-	CASSQAGVQANEQFF	TGTGCCAGCAGCCAAGCGGGGGTCCAGGCCAATGAGCAGTTCTTC
TRBV6-1	TRBJ1-1	-	14	-	CASLKRGRDTEAFF	TGTGCCAGCCTTAAGAGGGGGAGGGACACTGAAGCTTTCTTT
TRBV11-2	TRBJ2-7	-	16	-	CASSLVGTRISYEQYF	TGTGCCAGCAGCTTAGTAGGGACACGAATATCCTACGAGCAGTACTTC
TRBV7-3	TRBJ2-7	-	14	-	CASSSQGPGREQYF	TGTGCCAGCAGCTCACAGGGTCCCGGGCGCGAGCAGTACTTC
TRBV5-4	TRBJ2-5	TRBD1	13	-	CASSPGGTGPQYF	TGTGCCAGCAGCCCAGGCGGGACAGGGCCCCAGTACTTC
TRBV4-1	TRBJ1-2	TRBD1	16	-	CASSQGLTGVRYGYTF	TGCGCCAGCAGCCAAGGATTAACAGGGGTTCGTTATGGCTACACCTTC
TRBV5-6	TRBJ1-2	TRBD1	17	-	CASSLERRDRGLDGYTF	TGTGCCAGCAGCTTGGAGCGGAGGGACAGGGGGCTGGATGGCTACACCTTC
TRBV9	TRBJ2-7	TRBD1	16	-	CASSPRAGTAAYEQYF	TGTGCCAGCAGCCCCCGCGCCGGGACAGCCGCCTACGAGCAGTACTTC
TRBV29-1	TRBJ1-2	-	12	-	CSVESVTYGYTF	TGCAGCGTTGAATCAGTTACCTATGGCTACACCTTC
TRBV6-1	TRBJ1-4	TRBD1	14	-	CASSSDRREEKLFF	TGTGCCAGCAGTTCGGACAGGAGGGAAGAAAAACTGTTTTTT
TRBV6-5	TRBJ2-3	-	16	-	CASSSLRGSKTDTQYF	TGTGCCAGCAGTTCCCTGCGGGGTTCCAAAACAGATACGCAGTATTTT
TRBV6-6	TRBJ1-1	TRBD1	12	-	CASSYRGRGAFF	TGTGCCAGCAGTTACAGGGGGCGGGGAGCTTTCTTT
TRBV27	TRBJ1-5	TRBD1	15	few	CASSTPRDRNQPQHF	TGTGCCAGCAGTACTCCCCGGGACAGAAATCAGCCCCAGCATTTT
TRBV29-1	TRBJ2-3	TRBD2	14	-	CSVLRTSRADTQYF	TGCAGCGTTCTCCGGACTAGCAGAGCGGATACGCAGTATTTT
TRBV25-1	TRBJ2-7	-	15	once	CASSESRPGDYEQYF	TGTGCCAGCAGTGAATCCCGGCCAGGGGACTACGAGCAGTACTTC
TRBV7-9	TRBJ1-1	TRBD1	18	-	CASSLAKYGGQVETLAFF	TGTGCCAGCAGCTTAGCCAAATACGGGGGACAGGTCGAAACTTTGGCTTTCTTT
TRBV6-5	TRBJ1-1	-	12	-	CASSRSNTEAFF	TGTGCCAGCAGTAGGAGCAACACTGAAGCTTTCTTT
TRBV15	TRBJ2-1	TRBD2	16	-	CATSQASGGSYNEQFF	TGTGCCACCAGCCAAGCCAGCGGGGGCTCCTACAATGAGCAGTTCTTC
TRBV11-1	TRBJ1-2	-	14	-	CASSLRAQGQGYTF	TGTGCCAGCAGCTTAAGAGCACAGGGTCAGGGCTACACCTTC
TRBV7-2	TRBJ1-2	TRBD1	16	once	CASSPTPTGGAGGYTF	TGTGCCAGCAGCCCTACCCCGACAGGGGGCGCGGGTGGCTACACCTTC
TRBV9	TRBJ2-1	-	15	-	CASSVDELSYNEQFF	TGTGCCAGCAGCGTAGATGAACTGTCCTACAATGAGCAGTTCTTC
TRBV7-2	TRBJ2-1	-	15	-	CASSPDITSYNEQFF	TGTGCCAGCAGCCCGGACATTACCTCCTACAATGAGCAGTTCTTC
TRBV4-3	TRBJ2-7	-	18	once	CASSQDRAGHPPHYEQYF	TGCGCCAGCAGCCAAGATCGGGCGGGCCACCCACCCCACTACGAGCAGTACTTC
TRBV29-1	TRBJ1-4	-	11	-	CSVVGGEKLFF	TGCAGCGTTGTGGGGGGGGAAAAACTGTTTTTT
TRBV15	TRBJ1-2	-	12	few	CATSRDFSGYTF	TGTGCCACCAGCAGAGATTTTTCGGGCTACACCTTC
TRBV7-2	TRBJ2-2	TRBD2	16	once	CASSLTAGANTGELFF	TGTGCCAGCAGCTTAACAGCGGGGGCGAACACCGGGGAGCTGTTTTTT
TRBV14	TRBJ1-2	-	15	medium-sized	CASSPGRGARDGYTF	TGTGCCAGCAGCCCAGGGCGGGGGGCAAGGGATGGCTACACCTTC
TRBV19	TRBJ1-2	-	12	once	CASRAGNDGYTF	TGTGCCAGTCGGGCAGGGAACGATGGCTACACCTTC
TRBV12-5	TRBJ2-5	-	14	-	CASGPAGVGETQYF	TGTGCTAGTGGTCCCGCAGGGGTAGGAGAGACCCAGTACTTC
TRBV6-5	TRBJ2-3	-	11	once	CASRLQDTQYF	TGTGCCAGCAGACTCCAAGATACGCAGTATTTT
TRBV11-3	TRBJ2-3	-	16	-	CASSPGFRSSTDTQYF	TGTGCCAGCAGCCCAGGTTTCAGGTCTAGCACAGATACGCAGTATTTT
TRBV21-1	TRBJ2-5	-	16	once	CASSTPALAGGQTQYF	TGTGCCAGCAGCACCCCGGCCCTAGCGGGGGGCCAGACCCAGTACTTC
TRBV18	TRBJ1-1	-	18	-	CASSPPAGQSLGVAEAFF	TGTGCCAGCTCACCACCTGCAGGACAGAGCCTCGGGGTGGCTGAAGCTTTCTTT
TRBV29-1	TRBJ1-5	-	14	-	CSVVVDGGNQPQHF	TGCAGCGTTGTGGTTGACGGAGGCAATCAGCCCCAGCATTTT
TRBV29-1	TRBJ1-2	-	13	-	CSAGKGVSYGYTF	TGCAGCGCCGGGAAGGGGGTGTCCTATGGCTACACCTTC
TRBV5-1	TRBJ2-3	TRBD2	19	-	CASSFLGLAGGSPTDTQYF	TGCGCCAGCAGCTTTTTGGGACTAGCGGGGGGGTCTCCCACAGATACGCAGTATTTT
TRBV9	TRBJ2-7	-	14	few	CASSRQGGGPEQYF	TGTGCCAGCAGTCGTCAAGGGGGGGGCCCCGAGCAGTACTTC
TRBV19	TRBJ2-7	TRBD1	14	-	CASSVLTGVYEQYF	TGTGCCAGTAGCGTCCTTACAGGGGTCTACGAGCAGTACTTC
TRBV7-5	TRBJ1-5	-	15	-	CVRRPRQGNNQPQHF	TGTGTCAGAAGACCTCGACAGGGTAACAATCAGCCCCAGCATTTT
TRBV7-9	TRBJ2-7	TRBD2	14	-	CASAGSGLVYEQYF	TGTGCCAGCGCGGGTAGCGGGTTAGTCTACGAGCAGTACTTC
TRBV19	TRBJ1-2	TRBD1	17	-	CASSLSGGRGANYGYTF	TGTGCCAGTAGTCTATCAGGGGGCAGAGGAGCTAACTATGGCTACACCTTC
TRBV7-2	TRBJ1-1	-	14	once	CASSLGPAATEAFF	TGTGCCAGCAGCTTAGGGCCGGCGGCAACTGAAGCTTTCTTT
TRBV2	TRBJ1-2	TRBD1	15	-	CASSLSIGGVYGYTF	TGTGCCAGCAGTTTAAGTATAGGGGGCGTCTATGGCTACACCTTC
TRBV7-9	TRBJ1-5	-	15	-	CASSLDIGGVQPQHF	TGTGCCAGCAGCTTAGATATCGGGGGAGTTCAGCCCCAGCATTTT